A single sample gave rise to the 22 T cell receptor beta chains below, sequenced in a study of T cell responses to AZD1222 COVID-19 vaccine. Method: immunoSEQ multiplex PCR; TCRdb's copy keeps in-frame clones and lacks some. The sample records approximately 160,000 clones, approximately 93% being singletons. The sequencing here drew on peripheral blood, taken on day 0 of AZD1222 vaccination. All receptors come from an adult in good health.

The chain joins TRBV14 to TRBJ1-1; tentatively, D is TRBD1 (5 bases). CDR3 length equals 13 residues. Germline V lookup: CDR1 SGHDN, CDR2 FVKESK. Trimming stripped 6 bases from V and 7 bases from J, with 15 bases between. The CDR3 nucleotides read TGTGCCAGCAGTAATAATGCAGGGTTTGAAGCTTTCTTT. It encodes CASSNNAGFEAFF. The full variable domain, in which reference TRBV14 and TRBJ1-1 provide the parts outside the CDR3, is EAGVTQFPSHSVIEKGQTVTLRCDPISGHDNLYWYRRVMGKEIKFLLHFVKESKQDESGMPNNRFLAERTGGTYSTLKVQPAELEDSGVYFCASSNNAGFEAFFGQGTRLTVV.

This clone was observed once. The V call is TRBV6-6, the J call TRBJ1-5; 8 bases are a match to TRBD1. This CDR3 is 14 amino acids long. CDR1 and CDR2 from the germline V gene are MNHNY and SVGAGI (reference sequence). The V and J ends lost 5 bases and 4 bases, in that order; junction bases with no gene match: 4. CDR3 protein: CASSGQGRNQPQHF. CDR3 nucleotides: TGTGCCAGCAGTGGACAGGGCCGTAATCAGCCCCAGCATTTT.

The gene calls are TRBV29-1 and TRBJ2-1, with a tentative D call TRBD1 (5 bases). Per germline, CDR1 SQVTM and CDR2 ANQGSEA. Between the trimmed V and J ends, which lost 3 bases and 8 bases, there was a span of 11 bases. This CDR3 spans 12 amino acids. As DNA, the CDR3 is TGCAGCGTTGAGGAAGGACACCATGAGCAGTTCTTC. It specifies CSVEEGHHEQFF.

The chain couples TRBV30 to TRBJ1-6; D gene ambiguous. Germline-derived CDR1 and CDR2 are GTSNPN and SVGIG (reference sequence). This CDR3 comprises 14 residues. The V and J ends lost 5 bases and 4 bases respectively, with 12 bases between them. The CDR3 bases are TGTGCCTGGGGAGAGGAGACTTATAATTCACCCCTCCACTTT. Protein product: CAWGEETYNSPLHF.

This clone has a single count. This sequence joins TRBV5-1 and TRBJ1-4; D is perhaps TRBD1 (6 bases). V was trimmed by 3 bases and J by 8 bases, leaving 14 bases between them. This CDR3 contains 14 residues. CDR1 is SGHRS, CDR2 YFSETQ, per germline. The CDR3 DNA reads as TGCGCCAGCAGCTCACAGGGAATGGAGGAAAAACTGTTTTTT. It yields the protein CASSSQGMEEKLFF. The entire variable domain, with the rest obtained from reference TRBV5-1 and TRBJ1-4, is as follows: KAGVTQTPRYLIKTRGQQVTLSCSPISGHRSVSWYQQTPGQGLQFLFEYFSETQRNKGNFPGRFSGRQFSNSRSEMNVSTLELGDSALYLCASSSQGMEEKLFFGSGTQLSVL.

The rearrangement uses TRBV6-6 and TRBJ2-7; TRBD1 aligns across 9 bases. Per the germline V gene, CDR1 is MNHNY and CDR2 is SVGAGI (reference sequence). CDR3 length equals 15 residues. V trimming: 6 bases; J trimming: 5 bases; junction bases outside the gene matches: 11. The CDR3 sequence: CASSPADRGSHEQYF. The CDR3 region has the DNA TGTGCCAGCAGCCCCGCGGACAGGGGTTCCCACGAGCAGTACTTC.

The chain recombines TRBV29-1 with TRBJ1-1, with 10 positions matching TRBD1. The CDR3 consists of 14 residues. Germline CDR1 is SQVTM and CDR2 is ANQGSEA. V trimming: 3 bases; J trimming: 4 bases; junction bases outside the gene matches: 5. CDR3 nucleotides: TGCAGCGTTGAGTCGGGACAGGGGTCCACTGAAGCTTTCTTT. It translates to CSVESGQGSTEAFF. Full variable domain (missing parts from reference TRBV29-1 and TRBJ1-1): SAVISQKPSRDICQRGTSLTIQCQVDSQVTMMFWYRQQPGQSLTLIATANQGSEATYESGFVIDKFPISRPNLTFSTLTVSNMSPEDSSIYLCSVESGQGSTEAFFGQGTRLTVV.

The V and J genes are TRBV9 and TRBJ1-3; no clear D gene. This CDR3 comprises 14 residues. V was pared by 3 bases and J by 3 bases, with 10 bases between. CDR1 and CDR2 (germline): SGDLS, YYNGEE. DNA for the CDR3: TGTGCCAGCAGCGAAAGAGGACTTGGAAACACCATATATTTT. This encodes CASSERGLGNTIYF.

The table lists this clone with a few counts. The chain combines TRBV3-1 (or the pseudogene TRBV3-2) with TRBJ1-3, with D possibly being TRBD1 (5 bases). Germline loops: CDR1 LGHDT, CDR2 YNNKEL (reference sequence). With 4 bases removed from V and 4 bases from J, the gap between germline ends came to 11 bases. The CDR3 spans 14 residues. CDR3 nucleotides: TGTGCCAGCAGCCTGAAGGGGCCCGGAAACACCATATATTTT. The encoded protein is CASSLKGPGNTIYF.

This sequence joins TRBV5-1 and TRBJ1-4; D gene unclear. The germline V gene has CDR1 SGHRS and CDR2 YFSETQ. V dropped 4 bases and J dropped 10 bases, with 11 bases sitting between them. The CDR3 contains 12 residues. The CDR3 bases are TGCGCCAGCAGCACTCAAGGGTCAAAACTGTTTTTT. It translates to CASSTQGSKLFF.

The genes are TRBV11-2 and TRBJ1-1; D might be TRBD1 (5 bases). Trimming cost V 6 bases and J 4 bases, with 9 bases left between them. This CDR3 comprises 12 residues. The germline gives CDR1 SGHAT, CDR2 FQNNGV. The CDR3 DNA sequence: TGTGCCAGCAGGGGGGTGGGCACTGAAGCTTTCTTT. Translation gives CASRGVGTEAFF.

The chain links TRBV7-9 to TRBJ1-1; D gene unclear. Germline CDR1 SEHNR, CDR2 FQNEAQ (reference sequence). V lost 5 bases to trimming and J lost 0 bases, with 13 bases between them. The CDR3 contains 15 residues. This CDR3 reads CASSINGEMNTEAFF. The DNA for the CDR3 is TGTGCCAGCAGCATCAATGGGGAGATGAACACTGAAGCTTTCTTT.

CDR3 DNA: TGTGCCAGCAGCCTCGGTTGGGACACTCTGGGCGGCTACACCTTC. Translating gives CASSLGWDTLGGYTF. The chain has TRBV9 and TRBJ1-2; a weak D match, TRBD1 (6 bases). CDR1 is SGDLS, CDR2 YYNGEE, per germline. The CDR3 loop spans 15 amino acids. Deletions cut 4 bases from V and 8 bases from J, with 21 bases between.

This chain connects TRBV2 to TRBJ2-5; perhaps D is TRBD1 or TRBD2 (5 bases each). Germline V gene data show CDR1 as SNHLY and CDR2 as FYNNEI. The germline V and J ends were trimmed by 5 bases and 5 bases, with 12 bases remaining between them. The CDR3 sequence is 13 residues long. CDR3 coding DNA: TGTGCCAGCAGTACCGGGACGGGGGAGACCCAGTACTTC. It yields the protein CASSTGTGETQYF.

The chain uses TRBV6-5 and TRBJ1-1; no firm D call. Between the trimmed V and J ends, which lost 5 bases and 6 bases, there was a span of 13 bases. The CDR3 sequence is 13 residues long. Germline CDR1 is MNHEY and CDR2 is SVGAGI. The CDR3 DNA reads TGTGCCAGCAGTCCCGGAATACCGGCTGAAGCTTTCTTT. It is translated as CASSPGIPAEAFF.

This chain uses TRBV6-5 with TRBJ1-2; 8 bases line up with TRBD1. The CDR3 has 14 residues. Germline V lookup: CDR1 MNHEY, CDR2 SVGAGI. V trimming: 6 bases; J trimming: 4 bases; junction bases outside the gene matches: 7. The CDR3 sequence is CASRLTGGSYGYTF. CDR3 DNA: TGTGCCAGCAGACTTACAGGGGGTAGCTATGGCTACACCTTC.

The chain employs TRBV5-1 and TRBJ1-1; 9 bases line up with TRBD1. The germline V gene encodes CDR1 SGHRS and CDR2 YFSETQ. With V trimmed by 4 bases and J by 6 bases, 7 bases remained unmatched. This CDR3 comprises 14 residues. The CDR3 nucleotides read TGCGCCAGCAGCCTCGGGACAGGGCACGCTGAAGCTTTCTTT. Its translation: CASSLGTGHAEAFF.

The chain employs TRBV6-1 and TRBJ1-6; the D is unclear. Germline CDR1 reads MNHNS; CDR2 reads SASEGT. V was trimmed by 0 bases and J by 5 bases, leaving 2 bases between them. The CDR3 loop spans 13 amino acids. The CDR3 reads CASSEADNSPLHF. DNA of the CDR3: TGTGCCAGCAGTGAAGCAGATAATTCACCCCTCCACTTT.

The gene calls are TRBV6-5 and TRBJ1-2; no clear D gene. V was clipped by 5 bases and J by 1 base, with 11 bases between them. The CDR3 loop spans 14 amino acids. Germline V lookup: CDR1 MNHEY, CDR2 SVGAGI. This CDR3 is CASSPGPHNYGYTF. DNA of the CDR3: TGTGCCAGCAGTCCGGGTCCACATAACTATGGCTACACCTTC.

The rearrangement links TRBV7-2 to TRBJ1-2; D unresolved. The CDR3 has 13 amino acids. The germline gives CDR1 SGHTA, CDR2 FQGNSA. The V end lost 3 bases, the J end lost 8 bases, and 13 bases lay between the germline ends. CDR3 nucleotide sequence: TGTGCCAGCAGCTTGGGGAGCGGGCAAGGCTACACCTTC. It yields the protein CASSLGSGQGYTF.

The gene calls are TRBV5-1 and TRBJ1-1; perhaps TRBD1 as D (5 bases). Germline CDR1 and CDR2: SGHRS and YFSETQ. The length of the CDR3 is 14 residues. The V end was cut by 2 bases, the J end by 4 bases, with 12 bases between. The chain's CDR3 is CASSFGGVVTEAFF. In nucleotides, the CDR3 is TGCGCCAGCAGCTTTGGGGGGGTCGTCACTGAAGCTTTCTTT.

The CDR3 DNA reads as TGTGCCAGCAGAACATGGTCCGGGGGGGATACTGAAGCTTTCTTT. Its protein is CASRTWSGGDTEAFF. This chain connects TRBV27 to TRBJ1-1; possible D gene TRBD1, 5 bases. Trimming cost V 6 bases and J 5 bases, with 19 bases left between them. This CDR3 region has 15 residues. Germline V gene data show CDR1 as MNHEY and CDR2 as SMNVEV (reference sequence).